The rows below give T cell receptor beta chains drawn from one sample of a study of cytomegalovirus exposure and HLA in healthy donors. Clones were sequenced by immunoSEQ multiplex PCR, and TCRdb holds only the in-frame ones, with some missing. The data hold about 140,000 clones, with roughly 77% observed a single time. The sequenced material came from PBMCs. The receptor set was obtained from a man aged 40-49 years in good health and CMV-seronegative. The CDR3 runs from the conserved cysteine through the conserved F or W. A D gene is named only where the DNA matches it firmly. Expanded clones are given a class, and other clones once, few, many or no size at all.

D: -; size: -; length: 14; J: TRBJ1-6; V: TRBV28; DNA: TGTGCCAGCAGTTTATATGGACAGAAGTCACCCCTCCACTTT; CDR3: CASSLYGQKSPLHF
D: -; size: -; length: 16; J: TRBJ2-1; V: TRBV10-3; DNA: TGTGCCATCAGCAGCCAGGTAAAGGGAGGCTACAATGAGCAGTTCTTC; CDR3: CAISSQVKGGYNEQFF
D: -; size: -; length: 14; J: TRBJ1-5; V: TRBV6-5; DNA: TGTGCCAGCAGCACGAGGGCAGACAATCAGCCCCAGCATTTT; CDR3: CASSTRADNQPQHF
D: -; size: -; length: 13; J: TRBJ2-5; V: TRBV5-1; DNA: TGCGCCAGCAGCTGGACGGAGCGGCAGACCCAGTACTTC; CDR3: CASSWTERQTQYF
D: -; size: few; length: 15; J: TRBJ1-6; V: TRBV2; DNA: TGTGCCAGCAGTGCGGACACCCAGGCCCCGTCACCCCTCCACTTT; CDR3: CASSADTQAPSPLHF
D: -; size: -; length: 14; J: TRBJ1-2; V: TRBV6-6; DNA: TGTGCCAGCACCTGGGCAGGGGAACTCTATGGCTACACCTTC; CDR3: CASTWAGELYGYTF
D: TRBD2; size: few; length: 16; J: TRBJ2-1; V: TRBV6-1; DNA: TGTGCCAGCAGTGGCTTACGAGCGGGGGGGTACAATGAGCAGTTCTTC; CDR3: CASSGLRAGGYNEQFF
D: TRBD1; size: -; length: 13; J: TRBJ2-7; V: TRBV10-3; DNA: TGTGCCATCAGTAACGGACAGGGCTACGAGCAGTATTTC; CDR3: CAISNGQGYEQYF
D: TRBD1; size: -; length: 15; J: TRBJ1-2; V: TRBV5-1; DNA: TGCGCCAGCAGCTTGGGGGGGACAGGGGACTATGGCTACACCTTC; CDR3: CASSLGGTGDYGYTF
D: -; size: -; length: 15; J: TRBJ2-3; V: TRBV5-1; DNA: TGCGCCAGCAGCTTACAGGGCCCCCGCACAGATACGCAGTATTTT; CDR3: CASSLQGPRTDTQYF
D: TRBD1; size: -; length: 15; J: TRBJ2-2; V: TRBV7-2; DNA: TGTGCCAGCAGCTTAGGGACAGGGAACACCGGGGAGCTGTTTTTT; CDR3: CASSLGTGNTGELFF
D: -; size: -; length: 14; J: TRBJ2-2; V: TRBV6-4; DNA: TGTGCCAGCAGTGACCTGGAGTCCACCGGGGAGCTGTTTTTT; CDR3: CASSDLESTGELFF
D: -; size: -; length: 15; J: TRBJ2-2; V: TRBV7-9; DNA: TGTGCCAGCAGCTTACCGGGACACAACACCGGGGAGCTGTTTTTT; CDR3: CASSLPGHNTGELFF
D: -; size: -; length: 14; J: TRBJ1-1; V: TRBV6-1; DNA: TGTGCCAGCAGTGACCGGGACGGGGGCACTGAAGCTTTCTTT; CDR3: CASSDRDGGTEAFF
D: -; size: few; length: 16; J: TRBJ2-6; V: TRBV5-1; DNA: TGCGCCAGCAGCTTGGGTCAGGGCTCTGGGGCCAACGTCCTGACTTTC; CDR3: CASSLGQGSGANVLTF
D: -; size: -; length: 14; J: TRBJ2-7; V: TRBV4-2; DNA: TGTGCCAGCAGCCAAGACGGGGGAAAAGACGAGCAGTACTTC; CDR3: CASSQDGGKDEQYF
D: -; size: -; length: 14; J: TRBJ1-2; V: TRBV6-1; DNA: TGTGCCAGCAGTGAGGAACCCGAGGGCAGGCAATACACCTTC; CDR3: CASSEEPEGRQYTF
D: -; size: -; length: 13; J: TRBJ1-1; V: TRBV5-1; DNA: TGCGCCAGCAGCTTGGGGGGGGAAACTGAAGCTTTCTTT; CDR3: CASSLGGETEAFF
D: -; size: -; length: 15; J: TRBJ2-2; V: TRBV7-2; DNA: TGTGCCAGCAGTGCAGGGGTCCACAACACCGGGGAGCTGTTTTTT; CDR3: CASSAGVHNTGELFF
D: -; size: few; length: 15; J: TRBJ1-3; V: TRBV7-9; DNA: TGTGCCAGCAGCTTGGGACTGAGCTCTGGAAACACCATATATTTT; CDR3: CASSLGLSSGNTIYF
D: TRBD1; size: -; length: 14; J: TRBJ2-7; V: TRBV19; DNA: TGTGCCAGTATCCCCAGGGGGCTGTCCTACGAGCAGTACTTC; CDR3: CASIPRGLSYEQYF
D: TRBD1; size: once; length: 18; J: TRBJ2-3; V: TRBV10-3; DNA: TGTGCCATCAGTGACGCGAAGGGGGCAGGGGGTCCCACAGATACGCAGTATTTT; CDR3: CAISDAKGAGGPTDTQYF
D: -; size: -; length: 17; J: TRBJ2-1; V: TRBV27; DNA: TGTGCCAGCAGTTCTACCCCGACAGGAGATCTAGTGAATGAGCAGTTCTTC; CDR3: CASSSTPTGDLVNEQFF
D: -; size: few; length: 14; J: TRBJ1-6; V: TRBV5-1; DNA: TGCGCCAGCAGCTTAGGGTGGCAGGGGCAGACCCTCCACTTT; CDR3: CASSLGWQGQTLHF
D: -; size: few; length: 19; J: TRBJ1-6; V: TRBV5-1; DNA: TGCGCCAGCAGCAAAAATACAGGGACGACCGGTGCCTATAATTCACCCCTCCACTTT; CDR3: CASSKNTGTTGAYNSPLHF
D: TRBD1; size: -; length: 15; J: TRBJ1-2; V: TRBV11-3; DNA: TGTGCCAGCAGCTTAGATGGTACAGGGGACTATGGCTACACCTTC; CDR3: CASSLDGTGDYGYTF
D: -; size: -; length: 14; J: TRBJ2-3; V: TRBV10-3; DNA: TGTGCCATCAGTGCGGGGACTAGCACAGATACGCAGTATTTT; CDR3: CAISAGTSTDTQYF
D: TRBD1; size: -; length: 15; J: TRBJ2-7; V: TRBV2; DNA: TGTGCCAGCTCCGGGCCGGGACAGGGAGCCTACGAGCAGTACTTC; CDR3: CASSGPGQGAYEQYF
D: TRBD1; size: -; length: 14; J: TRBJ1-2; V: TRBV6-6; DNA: TGTGCCAGCAGTTACGGACAGGGGCACTATGGCTACACCTTC; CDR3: CASSYGQGHYGYTF
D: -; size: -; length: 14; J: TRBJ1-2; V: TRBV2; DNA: TGTGCCAGCATAGGAGGTGGGGATTACTATGGCTACACCTTC; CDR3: CASIGGGDYYGYTF
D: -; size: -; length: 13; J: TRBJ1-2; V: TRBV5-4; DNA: TGTGCCAGCAGCTTCGGACCTAGGGGGGGCTACACCTTC; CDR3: CASSFGPRGGYTF
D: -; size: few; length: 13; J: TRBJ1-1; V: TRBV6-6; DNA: TGTGCCAGCAGTTACGCACAGGGCACTGAAGCTTTCTTT; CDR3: CASSYAQGTEAFF
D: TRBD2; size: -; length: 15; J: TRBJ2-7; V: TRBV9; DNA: TGTGCCAGCAGCGTAGTTGGCGGGGGGGACTACGAGCAGTACTTC; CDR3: CASSVVGGGDYEQYF
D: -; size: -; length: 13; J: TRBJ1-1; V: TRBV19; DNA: TGTGCCAGTAGTATCTCCTGGGCCACTGAAGCTTTCTTT; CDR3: CASSISWATEAFF
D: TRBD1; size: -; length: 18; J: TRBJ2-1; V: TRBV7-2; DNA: TGTGCCAGCAGCTTAAGACCCGTGGACAGGCAAAACTACAATGAGCAGTTCTTC; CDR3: CASSLRPVDRQNYNEQFF
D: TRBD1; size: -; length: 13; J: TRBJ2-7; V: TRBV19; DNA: TGTGCCAGTAGTCCCGGGACAGGCTACGAGCAGTACTTC; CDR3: CASSPGTGYEQYF
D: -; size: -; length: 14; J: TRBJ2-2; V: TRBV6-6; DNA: TGTGCCAGCAACCCGGTTGCGAACACCGGGGAGCTGTTTTTT; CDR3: CASNPVANTGELFF
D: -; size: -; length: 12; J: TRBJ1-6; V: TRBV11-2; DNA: TGTGCCAGCAGCTTAGGAGTTGCACCCCTCCACTTT; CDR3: CASSLGVAPLHF
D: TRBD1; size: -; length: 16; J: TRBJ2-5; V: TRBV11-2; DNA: TGTGCCAGTAGCTTAGATCGAGACAGGGGTCGGGAGACCCAGTACTTC; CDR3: CASSLDRDRGRETQYF
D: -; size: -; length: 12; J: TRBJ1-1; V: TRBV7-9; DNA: TGTGCCAGCAGCCGAGGAGCGGGAGAAGCTTTCTTT; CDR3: CASSRGAGEAFF
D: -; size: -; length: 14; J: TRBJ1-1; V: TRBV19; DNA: TGTGCCAGTACCGAGACAGGTGTGGGGACTGAAGCTTTCTTT; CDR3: CASTETGVGTEAFF